The 13 T cell receptor beta chains given below trace back to one sample, sequenced in a study of radiotherapy plus CTLA-4 blockade in lung cancer. Clones were sequenced by immunoSEQ multiplex PCR, and TCRdb holds only the in-frame ones, with some missing. In the table there are under 95,000 clones, about four fifths of which are singletons. The sample was peripheral blood, taken from a patient treated with radiotherapy plus ipilimumab. These TCRs come from a human donor with non-small cell lung cancer who had stable disease on radiotherapy plus ipilimumab.

The chain joins TRBV5-1 to TRBJ2-3; 7 bases fit TRBD2. Germline V gene lookup returns CDR1 SGHRS and CDR2 YFSETQ. The CDR3 totals 14 residues. The J segment lost 2 bases and the V segment lost 4 bases, leaving 4 bases of the junction unmatched. Written as DNA, the CDR3 is TGCGCCAGCAGCACGGGACTACCCACAGATACGCAGTATTTT. Translated, it gives CASSTGLPTDTQYF.

J is TRBJ1-1 and V is TRBV9; D gene unclear. The germline V and J ends were trimmed by 0 bases and 2 bases, with 11 bases remaining between them. Germline CDR1 and CDR2: SGDLS and YYNGEE. This CDR3 comprises 15 residues. The CDR3 loop is CASSVAATPNTEAFF. The CDR3 nucleotides read TGTGCCAGCAGCGTAGCCGCCACCCCAAACACTGAAGCTTTCTTT.

This chain uses TRBV21-1 with TRBJ1-1. TRBV21-1 is reported as a pseudogene. The CDR3 has 14 residues. The CDR3 nucleotides read TGTGCCAGCAGCAATCCTTTACCGGGATCCCGAAAAGTCTTT. Translated: CASSNPLPGSRKVF.

The CDR3 reads CASSVGRDREYGYTF. In DNA form, the CDR3 reads TGTGCCAGCAGCGTTGGGCGGGACAGGGAGTATGGCTACACCTTC. The genes are TRBV9 and TRBJ1-2; 9 bases are shared with TRBD1. The CDR3 totals 15 residues. Germline CDR1 SGDLS, CDR2 YYNGEE. The J segment lost 5 bases and the V segment lost 2 bases, leaving 7 bases of the junction unmatched.

The chain carries TRBV29-1 and TRBJ1-1; D remains ambiguous. The V and J ends lost 4 bases and 2 bases respectively, with 11 bases between them. CDR3 length: 13 residues. The germline V gene has CDR1 SQVTM and CDR2 ANQGSEA. The CDR3 DNA is TGCAGCGTTGTGGAGGTGATAAACACTGAAGCTTTCTTT. This translates into CSVVEVINTEAFF.

The chain carries TRBV5-1 and TRBJ2-2; 8 bases are a match to TRBD1. Unmatched junction bases numbered 8, after V lost 2 bases and J lost 5 bases. CDR3 size: 16 residues. Germline CDR1 and CDR2: SGHRS and YFSETQ. CDR3 in DNA: TGCGCCAGCAGCTTAAGAGGACAGGGAGGTACCGGGGAGCTGTTTTTT. Protein product: CASSLRGQGGTGELFF.

The CDR3 DNA reads TGTGCCAGCAGCTTGCTCCGTAATGAAAAACTGTTTTTT. Amino acid sequence: CASSLLRNEKLFF. The chain has TRBV11-2 and TRBJ1-4, with D unclear. This CDR3 region has 13 residues. Germline V gives CDR1 SGHAT, CDR2 FQNNGV. Deletions cut 3 bases from V and 4 bases from J, with 6 bases between.

The gene calls are TRBV27 and TRBJ2-3, with 9 bases matching TRBD1. The germline V gene encodes CDR1 MNHEY and CDR2 SMNVEV (reference sequence). V gave up 6 bases and J gave up 10 bases; unmatched junction bases: 14. The CDR3 contains 15 residues. CDR3 DNA sequence: TGTGCCAGCAGCACAGGGGGCACAGGAGTCGTTCCGCAGTATTTT. Its translation is CASSTGGTGVVPQYF.

The rearrangement joins TRBV5-6 to TRBJ1-4, with D maybe TRBD1 (5 bases). V was trimmed by 4 bases and J by 12 bases, leaving 25 bases between them. The CDR3 loop spans 16 amino acids. The germline gives CDR1 SGHDT, CDR2 YYEEEE. DNA of the CDR3: TGTGCCAGCAGCCTAATGGGGGGATCCAACCTGAAGGAACTGTTTTTT. Translation: CASSLMGGSNLKELFF.

This clone was recorded once. The chain carries TRBV7-9 and TRBJ2-2, with 7 bases identical to TRBD2. CDR3 length: 15 amino acids. The V segment lost 3 bases and the J segment 1 base; nucleotides outside the gene matches: 2. Germline V CDR1 and CDR2: SEHNR, FQNEAQ (reference sequence). The CDR3 is CASSLGGGNTGELFF. CDR3 nucleotide sequence: TGTGCCAGCAGCTTGGGCGGGGGGAACACCGGGGAGCTGTTTTTT.

The table lists this clone with a count of one. The CDR3 sequence is CASSQDPGLAGTGELFF. The DNA for the CDR3 is TGCGCCAGCAGCCAAGATCCAGGACTAGCGGGAACCGGGGAGCTGTTTTTT. The chain uses TRBV4-1 and TRBJ2-2, with TRBD2 identical over 12 bases. Germline V gene sequence: CDR1 MGHRA, CDR2 YSYEKL. Losses at the gene ends were 0 bases for V and 5 bases for J; bases not matched to a gene: 4. This CDR3 is built from 17 residues.

This clone was seen once. The V call is TRBV6-1, the J call TRBJ2-5, with D unclear. The V end lost 6 bases, the J end lost 4 bases, and 9 bases lay between the germline ends. Germline V gene sequence: CDR1 MNHNS, CDR2 SASEGT. This CDR3 region has 12 residues. CDR3 sequence: CASSEMAETQYF. The CDR3 DNA follows: TGTGCCAGCAGCGAAATGGCAGAGACCCAGTACTTC.

The chain joins TRBV29-1 to TRBJ1-2; a possible D gene is TRBD1 (5 bases). CDR3 length equals 10 residues. Trimming shortened V by 4 bases and J by 5 bases, and 5 bases separated the two germline ends. The germline CDR1 and CDR2 sequences are SQVTM and ANQGSEA. CDR3 in DNA: TGCAGCGTTGGGGGGTATGGCTACACCTTC. This codes for CSVGGYGYTF.